This TCR beta chain emerged from a study of immune evolution from preneoplasia to lung adenocarcinoma. Study overall: HLA loss of heterozygosity: around 6.5% AIS, about 15% MIA, approximately 31% ADC, none AAH.

Study results and limitations: Top clone frequencies peaked in normal lung, apparently declining through invasive adenocarcinoma. Clonality was highest in normal lung, lower in later-stage lesions apparently.

After removal of 2 bases from V and 5 bases from J, the junction contained 9 bases not matched to a gene. The CDR3 is 17 residues long. In germline, CDR1 is MNHNS, CDR2 SASEGT. Notes on this clone: Its matching antigen is unknown.

Using immunoSEQ multiplex PCR, the repertoire was profiled, and TCRdb retains in-frame clones only, with some absent. The sample records approximately 5,000 clones, approximately 85% being singletons. Macro-dissection enriched premalignant or tumor cells before nucleic acid extraction. This sequence originates from an older person with lung adenocarcinoma. The source material was FFPE atypical adenomatous hyperplasia tissue from the lung. Specified subset: atypical adenomatous hyperplasia (AAH), lung preneoplasia. This rearrangement joins TRBV6-1 to TRBJ1-2; 12 bases are shared with TRBD1. The CDR3 DNA reads as TGTGCCAGCAGTGAACCGAACCGGGACAGGGGGCGATATGGCTACACCTTC. Translating it yields CASSEPNRDRGRYGYTF.